One and the same sample provided the 10 T cell receptor beta chains below, sequenced in a study of regulatory dendritic cells for organ transplantation (dated by TCRdb to about 2017). Sorted T cell subsets were CFSE-labeled and co-cultured for approximately 5 days with allogeneic regulatory or mature dendritic cells at a 1:10 DC:T ratio. Preparation of the library involved the immunoSEQ multiplex PCR assay. In its TCRdb copy, this immuneACCESS table keeps in-frame sequences only and misses some clones. Where compared with another copy, unresolved V genes explain less than half of these, and the others have no known cause. Within this sample are some 13,000 clones, with 74% of them counted one time only. Of the sample, about 0.63% is held by the ten largest clones. No antigen has been assigned to these receptors. Sequencing was carried out using naive CD4+ T cells from blood cultured with regulatory dendritic cells. The cell subset or site label corresponds to: CD45RA+ naive T cells. These receptor sequences come from a human donor in good health.

This clone was counted only a few times. The genes are TRBV10-3 and TRBJ2-7; tentatively, D is TRBD1 (5 bases). With 0 bases removed from V and 2 bases from J, the gap between germline ends came to 11 bases. Per germline, CDR1 ENHRY and CDR2 SYGVKD. This CDR3 is 15 amino acids long. This CDR3 is CAISESGDRTYEQYF. DNA of the CDR3: TGTGCCATCAGTGAGTCAGGTGACAGAACCTACGAGCAGTACTTC.

The chain has TRBV7-2 and TRBJ1-5; a weak D match, TRBD1 (5 bases). The CDR3 has 16 residues. Germline CDR1 and CDR2: SGHTA and FQGNSA. The V and J ends lost 6 bases and 6 bases respectively, with 21 bases between them. The CDR3 region is CASSSLGAPGGQPQHF. The CDR3, as DNA: TGTGCCAGCAGTTCTCTTGGGGCTCCGGGCGGTCAGCCCCAGCATTTT.

The chain uses TRBV6-5 and TRBJ2-3; 9 nucleotides agree with TRBD2. CDR1 MNHEY and CDR2 SVGAGI come from the germline V gene. This CDR3 comprises 14 residues. J lost 6 bases, V lost 2 bases, and 3 bases had no gene match. CDR3 sequence reads: CASSYRLAGDTQYF. The DNA of the CDR3 is TGTGCCAGCAGTTACCGGCTAGCGGGGGATACGCAGTATTTT.

This clone was detected once. The chain is built from TRBV18 and TRBJ2-7; D not resolved. V was cut by 0 bases and J by 0 bases, with 6 bases left in between. Per the germline V gene, CDR1 is KGHSH and CDR2 is LQKENI. The CDR3 length is 14 residues. Written as DNA, the CDR3 is TGTGCCAGCTCACCACCGAGAGACTCCTACGAGCAGTACTTC. Translating gives CASSPPRDSYEQYF.

V usage is TRBV10-1 and J usage is TRBJ2-2; 9 nucleotides align to TRBD1. Germline CDR1 reads WNHNN; CDR2 reads SYGVQD (reference sequence). V shed 5 bases and J 7 bases; nucleotides not matched to a gene: 8. The CDR3 runs 15 residues. CDR3 sequence: CASSSRTGAGGELFF. As DNA, the CDR3 is TGCGCCAGCAGTAGCCGGACAGGGGCGGGCGGGGAGCTGTTTTTT.

This rearrangement joins TRBV4-2 to TRBJ2-5; D might be TRBD2 (5 bases). The V gene lost 0 bases and the J gene lost 7 bases, with 12 bases spanning the gap. There are 14 residues in the CDR3. The germline gives CDR1 LGHNA, CDR2 YNFKEQ. The CDR3 bases are TGTGCCAGCAGCCAAGAGGCAGCGGCGTGGACCCAGTACTTC. It codes for CASSQEAAAWTQYF.

The chain carries TRBV5-1 and TRBJ2-7; the match to TRBD2 covers 12 bases. V shed 0 bases and J 7 bases; nucleotides not matched to a gene: 2. Germline V gene data show CDR1 as SGHRS and CDR2 as YFSETQ. The CDR3 extends over 14 amino acids. The CDR3 region has the DNA TGCGCCAGCAGCTTGGGACTAGCGGGGGTTGAGCAGTACTTC. This gives the protein CASSLGLAGVEQYF.

The J gene is TRBJ2-5, the V gene TRBV5-6, with 7 bases identical to TRBD1. The length of the CDR3 is 14 residues. Per the germline V gene, CDR1 is SGHDT and CDR2 is YYEEEE. The V segment lost 6 bases and the J segment 5 bases; nucleotides outside the gene matches: 10. The CDR3: CASTTGTAAETQYF. CDR3 coding DNA: TGTGCCAGCACCACCGGGACAGCCGCGGAGACCCAGTACTTC.

In this sample, this clone turned up a few times. The chain couples TRBV19 to TRBJ1-4; D is perhaps TRBD1 (6 bases). This CDR3 spans 15 amino acids. Per germline, CDR1 LNHDA and CDR2 SQIVND (reference sequence). V lost 5 bases to trimming and J lost 0 bases, with 10 bases between them. The CDR3 protein is CASSWTVATNEKLFF. The CDR3 bases are TGTGCCAGTAGTTGGACAGTTGCAACTAATGAAAAACTGTTTTTT.

The chain couples TRBV27 to TRBJ1-1; D remains unclear. Germline V CDR1 and CDR2: MNHEY, SMNVEV (reference sequence). Trimming removed 2 bases at V and 4 bases at J, with 11 bases between. The CDR3 is made up of 14 amino acids. Here the CDR3 DNA reads TGTGCCAGCAGTTTAGATCGGGTTCGCACTGAAGCTTTCTTT. Encoded protein: CASSLDRVRTEAFF.